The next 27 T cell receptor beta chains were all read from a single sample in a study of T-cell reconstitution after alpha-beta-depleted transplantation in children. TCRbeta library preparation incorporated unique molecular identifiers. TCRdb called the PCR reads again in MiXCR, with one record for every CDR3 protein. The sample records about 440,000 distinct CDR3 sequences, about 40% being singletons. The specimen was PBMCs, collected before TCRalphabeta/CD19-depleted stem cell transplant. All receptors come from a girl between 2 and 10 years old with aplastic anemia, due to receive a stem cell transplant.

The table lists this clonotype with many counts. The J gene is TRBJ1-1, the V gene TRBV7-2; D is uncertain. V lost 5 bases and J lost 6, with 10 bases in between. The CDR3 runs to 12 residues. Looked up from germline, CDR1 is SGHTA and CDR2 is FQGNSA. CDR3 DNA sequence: TGTGCCAGCAGCAAAGATTGGCCTGAAGCTTTCTTT. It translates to CASSKDWPEAFF.

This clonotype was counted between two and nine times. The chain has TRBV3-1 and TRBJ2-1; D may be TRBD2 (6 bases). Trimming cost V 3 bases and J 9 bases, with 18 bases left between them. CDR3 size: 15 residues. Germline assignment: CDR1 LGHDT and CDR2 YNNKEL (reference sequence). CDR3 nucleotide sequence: TGTGCCAGCAGCCATTCGGGACTCCCCCGAGGTGAGCAGTTCTTC. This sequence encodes CASSHSGLPRGEQFF.

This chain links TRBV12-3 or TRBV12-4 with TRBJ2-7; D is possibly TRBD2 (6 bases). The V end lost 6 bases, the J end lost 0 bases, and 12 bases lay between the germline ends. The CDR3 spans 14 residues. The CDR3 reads CASRGGSSSYEQYF. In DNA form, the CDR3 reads TGTGCCAGCAGGGGGGGATCAAGCTCCTACGAGCAGTACTTC.

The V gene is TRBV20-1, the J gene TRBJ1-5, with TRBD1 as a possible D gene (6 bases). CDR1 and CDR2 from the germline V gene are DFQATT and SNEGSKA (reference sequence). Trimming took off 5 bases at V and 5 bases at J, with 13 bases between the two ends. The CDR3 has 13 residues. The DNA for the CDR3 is TGCAGTGCTGGAGGGGGGGGTGATCAGCCCCAGCATTTT. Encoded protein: CSAGGGGDQPQHF.

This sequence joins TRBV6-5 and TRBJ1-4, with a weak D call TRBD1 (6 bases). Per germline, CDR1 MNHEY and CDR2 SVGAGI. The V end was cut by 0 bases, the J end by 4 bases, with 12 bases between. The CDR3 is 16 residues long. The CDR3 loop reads CASSYSRGRGNEKLFF. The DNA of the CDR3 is TGTGCCAGCAGTTACTCAAGGGGCAGGGGTAATGAAAAACTGTTTTTT.

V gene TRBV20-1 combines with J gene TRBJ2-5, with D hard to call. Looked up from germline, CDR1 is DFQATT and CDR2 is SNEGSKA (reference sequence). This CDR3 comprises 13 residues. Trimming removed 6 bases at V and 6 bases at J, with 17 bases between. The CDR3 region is CSALNPNLKTQYF. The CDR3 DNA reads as TGCAGTGCCCTAAATCCTAATCTAAAGACCCAGTACTTC.

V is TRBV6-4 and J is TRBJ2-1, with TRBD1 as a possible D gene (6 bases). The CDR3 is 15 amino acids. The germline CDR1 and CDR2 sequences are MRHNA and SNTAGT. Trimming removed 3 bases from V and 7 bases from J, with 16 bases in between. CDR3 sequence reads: CASSEEGESWNEQFF. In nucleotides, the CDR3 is TGTGCCAGCAGTGAAGAGGGGGAGTCCTGGAATGAGCAGTTCTTC.

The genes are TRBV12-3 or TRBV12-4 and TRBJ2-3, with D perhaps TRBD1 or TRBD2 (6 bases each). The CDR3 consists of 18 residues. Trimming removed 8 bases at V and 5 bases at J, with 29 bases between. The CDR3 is CASCRRGGGAPRGDTQYF. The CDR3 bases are TGTGCCAGCTGCCGGAGAGGTGGGGGCGCCCCGCGGGGAGATACGCAGTATTTT.

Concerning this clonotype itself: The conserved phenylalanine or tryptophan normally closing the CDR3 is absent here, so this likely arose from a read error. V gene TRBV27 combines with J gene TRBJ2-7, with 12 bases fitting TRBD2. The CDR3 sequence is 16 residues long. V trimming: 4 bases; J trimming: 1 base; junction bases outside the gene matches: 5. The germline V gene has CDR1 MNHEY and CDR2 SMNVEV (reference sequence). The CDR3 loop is CASSSGLAGRSYEQYL. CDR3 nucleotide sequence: TGTGCCAGCAGTTCTGGACTAGCGGGAAGGTCCTACGAGCAGTACCTC.

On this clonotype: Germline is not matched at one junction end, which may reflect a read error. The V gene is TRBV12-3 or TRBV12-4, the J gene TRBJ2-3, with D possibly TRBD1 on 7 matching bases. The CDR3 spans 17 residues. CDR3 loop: CASSLAEQGKGTDTQYF. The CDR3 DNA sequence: TGTGCCAGCAGCTTAGCGGAACAGGGGAAGGGTACAGATACGCAGTATTTT.

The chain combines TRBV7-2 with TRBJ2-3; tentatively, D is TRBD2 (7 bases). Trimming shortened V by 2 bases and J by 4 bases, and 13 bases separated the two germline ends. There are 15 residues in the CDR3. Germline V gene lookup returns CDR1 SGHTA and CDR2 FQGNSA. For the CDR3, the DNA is TGTGCCAGCAGCTTACCCGGGGGGCAAGCAGATACGCAGTATTTT. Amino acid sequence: CASSLPGGQADTQYF.

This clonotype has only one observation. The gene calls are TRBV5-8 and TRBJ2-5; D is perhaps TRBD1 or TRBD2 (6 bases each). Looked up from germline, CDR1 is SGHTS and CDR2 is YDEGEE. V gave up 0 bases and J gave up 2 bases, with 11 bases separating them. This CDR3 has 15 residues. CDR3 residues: CASSLVGGWQETQYF. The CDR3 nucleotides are TGTGCCAGCAGCTTGGTCGGGGGCTGGCAAGAGACCCAGTACTTC.

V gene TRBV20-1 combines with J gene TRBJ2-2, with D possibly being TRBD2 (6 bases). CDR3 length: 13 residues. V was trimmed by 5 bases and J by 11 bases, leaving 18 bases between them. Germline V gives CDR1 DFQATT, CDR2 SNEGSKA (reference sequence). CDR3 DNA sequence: TGCAGTGCTTCCCCGGGCGGGACGGGAGAGCTGTTTTTT. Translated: CSASPGGTGELFF.

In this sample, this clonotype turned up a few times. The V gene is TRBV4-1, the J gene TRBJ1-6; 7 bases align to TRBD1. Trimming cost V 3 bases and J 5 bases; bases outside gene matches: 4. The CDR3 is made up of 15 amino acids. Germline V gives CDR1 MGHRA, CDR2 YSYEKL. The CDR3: CASSQDRTNNSPLHF. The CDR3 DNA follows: TGCGCCAGCAGCCAGGACAGGACTAATAATTCACCCCTCCACTTT.

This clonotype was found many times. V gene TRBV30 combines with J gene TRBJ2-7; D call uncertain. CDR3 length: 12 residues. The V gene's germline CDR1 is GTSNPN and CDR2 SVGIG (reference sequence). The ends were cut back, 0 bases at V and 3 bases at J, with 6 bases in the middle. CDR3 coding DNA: TGTGCCTGGAGTGTATGGGGCTACGAGCAGTACTTC. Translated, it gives CAWSVWGYEQYF.

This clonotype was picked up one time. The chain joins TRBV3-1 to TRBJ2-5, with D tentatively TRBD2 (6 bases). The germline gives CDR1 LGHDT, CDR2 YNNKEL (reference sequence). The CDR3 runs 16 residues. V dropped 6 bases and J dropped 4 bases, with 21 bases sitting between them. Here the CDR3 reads CASRSSGLPGRETQYF. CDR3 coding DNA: TGTGCCAGCAGGTCCTCGGGACTTCCAGGAAGAGAGACCCAGTACTTC.

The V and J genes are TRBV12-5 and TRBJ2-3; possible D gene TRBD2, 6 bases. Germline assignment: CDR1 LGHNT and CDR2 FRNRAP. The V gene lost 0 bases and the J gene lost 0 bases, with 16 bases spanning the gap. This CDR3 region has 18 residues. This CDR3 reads CASGLVPTGESSTDTQYF. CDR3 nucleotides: TGTGCTAGTGGTTTGGTACCTACGGGGGAATCTAGCACAGATACGCAGTATTTT.

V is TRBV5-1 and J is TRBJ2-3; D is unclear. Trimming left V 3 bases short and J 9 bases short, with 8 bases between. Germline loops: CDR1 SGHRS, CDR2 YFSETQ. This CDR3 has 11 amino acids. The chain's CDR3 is CASSYAGTQYF. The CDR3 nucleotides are TGCGCCAGCAGCTATGCTGGGACGCAGTATTTT.

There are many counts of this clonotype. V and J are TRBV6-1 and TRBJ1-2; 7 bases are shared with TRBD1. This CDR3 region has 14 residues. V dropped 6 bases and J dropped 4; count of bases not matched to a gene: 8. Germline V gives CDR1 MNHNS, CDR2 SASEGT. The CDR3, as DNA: TGTGCCAGCAGCTCGGGACAGTGGGGCTATGGCTACACCTTC. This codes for CASSSGQWGYGYTF.

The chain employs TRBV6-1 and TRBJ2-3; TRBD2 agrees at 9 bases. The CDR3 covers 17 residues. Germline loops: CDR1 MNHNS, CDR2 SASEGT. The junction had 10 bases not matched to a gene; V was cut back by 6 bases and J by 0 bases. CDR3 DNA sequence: TGTGCCAGCAGCCGACTAGCGGTCAGCAGGAGCACAGATACGCAGTATTTT. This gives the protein CASSRLAVSRSTDTQYF.

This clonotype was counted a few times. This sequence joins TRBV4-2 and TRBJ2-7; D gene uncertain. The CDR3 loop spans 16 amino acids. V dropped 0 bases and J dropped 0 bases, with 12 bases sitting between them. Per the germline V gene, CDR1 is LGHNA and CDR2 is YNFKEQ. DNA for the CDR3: TGTGCCAGCAGCCAAGAAATCAGCGCCAGCTCCTACGAGCAGTACTTC. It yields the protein CASSQEISASSYEQYF.

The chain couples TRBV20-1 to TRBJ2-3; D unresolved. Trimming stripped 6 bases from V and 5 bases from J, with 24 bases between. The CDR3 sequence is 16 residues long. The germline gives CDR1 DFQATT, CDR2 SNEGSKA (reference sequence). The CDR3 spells CSAGHLARTGEDTQYF. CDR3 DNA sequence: TGCAGTGCGGGTCATTTGGCGCGGACCGGAGAAGATACGCAGTATTTT.

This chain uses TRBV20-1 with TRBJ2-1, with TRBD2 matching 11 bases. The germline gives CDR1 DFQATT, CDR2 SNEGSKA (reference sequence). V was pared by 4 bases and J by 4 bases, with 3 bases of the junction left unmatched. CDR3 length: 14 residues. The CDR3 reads CSATLAGGYNEQFF. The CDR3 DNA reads TGCAGTGCTACGTTAGCGGGAGGGTACAATGAGCAGTTCTTC.

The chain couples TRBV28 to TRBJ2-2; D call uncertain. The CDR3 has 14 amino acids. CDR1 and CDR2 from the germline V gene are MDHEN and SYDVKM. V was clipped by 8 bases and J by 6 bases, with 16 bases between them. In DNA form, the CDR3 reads TGTGCCAGCCTCGGCCCTCTTGGGGCCGGGGAGCTGTTTTTT. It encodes CASLGPLGAGELFF.

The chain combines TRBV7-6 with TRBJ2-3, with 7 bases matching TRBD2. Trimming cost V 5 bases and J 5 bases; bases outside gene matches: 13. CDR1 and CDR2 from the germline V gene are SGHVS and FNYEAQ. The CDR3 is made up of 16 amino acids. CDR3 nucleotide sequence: TGTGCCAGCAGCCCCGGAGCGGGAATCCCACGAGATACGCAGTATTTT. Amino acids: CASSPGAGIPRDTQYF.

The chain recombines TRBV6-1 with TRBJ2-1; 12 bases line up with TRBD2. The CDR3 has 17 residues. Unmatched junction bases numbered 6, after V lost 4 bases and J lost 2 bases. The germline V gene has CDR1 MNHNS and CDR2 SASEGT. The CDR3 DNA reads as TGTGCCAGCAGTGCTCTACTAGCGGGAGGCGCCTACAATGAGCAGTTCTTC. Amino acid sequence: CASSALLAGGAYNEQFF.

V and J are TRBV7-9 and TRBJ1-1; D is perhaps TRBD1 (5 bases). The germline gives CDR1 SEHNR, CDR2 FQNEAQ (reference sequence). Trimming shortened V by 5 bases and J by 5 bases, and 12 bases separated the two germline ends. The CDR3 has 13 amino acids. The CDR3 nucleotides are TGTGCCAGCAGCGAGGGAGGGGTGACTGAAGCTTTCTTT. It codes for CASSEGGVTEAFF.